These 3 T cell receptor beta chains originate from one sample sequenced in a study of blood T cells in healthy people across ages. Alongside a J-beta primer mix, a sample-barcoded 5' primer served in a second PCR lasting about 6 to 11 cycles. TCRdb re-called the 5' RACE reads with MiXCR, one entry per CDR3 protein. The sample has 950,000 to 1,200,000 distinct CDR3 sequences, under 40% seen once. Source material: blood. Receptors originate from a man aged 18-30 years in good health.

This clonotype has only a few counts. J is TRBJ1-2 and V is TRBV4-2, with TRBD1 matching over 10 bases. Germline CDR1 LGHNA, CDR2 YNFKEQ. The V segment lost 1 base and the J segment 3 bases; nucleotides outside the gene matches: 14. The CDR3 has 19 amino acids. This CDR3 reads CASSQVATDRGPLYYGYTF. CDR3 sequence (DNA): TGTGCCAGCAGCCAAGTGGCTACCGACAGGGGGCCGTTGTACTATGGCTACACCTTC.

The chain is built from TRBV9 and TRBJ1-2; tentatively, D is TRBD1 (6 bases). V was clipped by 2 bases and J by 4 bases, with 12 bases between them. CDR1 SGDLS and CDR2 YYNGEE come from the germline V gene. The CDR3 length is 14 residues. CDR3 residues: CASSVAGTSYGYTF. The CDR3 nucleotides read TGTGCCAGCAGCGTCGCCGGGACAAGCTATGGCTACACCTTC.

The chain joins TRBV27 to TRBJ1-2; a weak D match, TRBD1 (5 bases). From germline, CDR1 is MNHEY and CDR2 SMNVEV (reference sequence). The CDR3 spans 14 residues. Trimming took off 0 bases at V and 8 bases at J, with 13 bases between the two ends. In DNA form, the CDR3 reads TGTGCCAGCAGTTTATCGGGGACGCCTAACGGCTACACCTTC. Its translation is CASSLSGTPNGYTF.